These 8 T cell receptor beta chains were sequenced from one sample in a study of blood T cell repertoires in COVID-19. Assay used: immunoSEQ multiplex PCR; TCRdb lists only in-frame clones, some missing. This sample has about 140,000 clones, with around 80% found just once. The sample was peripheral blood. The receptors come from a man in his sixties with acute or convalescent COVID-19.

V usage is TRBV3-1 (or the pseudogene TRBV3-2) and J usage is TRBJ2-5; TRBD2 matches at 9 bases. The CDR3 is made up of 15 amino acids. J gave up 5 bases and V 5 bases, and 9 bases lay outside the gene matches. Germline assignment: CDR1 LGHDT and CDR2 YNNKEL (reference sequence). CDR3 in DNA: TGTGCCAGCAGCTACGGGGTAGCGGGAGCCGAGACCCAGTACTTC. Encoded protein: CASSYGVAGAETQYF.

This chain links TRBV6-5 with TRBJ1-2; 7 positions agree with TRBD1. CDR1 is MNHEY, CDR2 SVGAGI, per germline. With 7 bases clipped from V and 5 bases from J, the junction kept 10 bases outside the gene matches. The CDR3 has 14 amino acids. CDR3 DNA sequence: TGTGCCAGCACTCAGGGGGGACTGTCGTATGGCTACACCTTC. Encoded protein: CASTQGGLSYGYTF.

V and J are TRBV6-5 and TRBJ2-3, with D possibly TRBD2 on 5 matching bases. Germline CDR1 reads MNHEY; CDR2 reads SVGAGI. There are 15 residues in the CDR3. The ends were cut back, 0 bases at V and 4 bases at J, with 11 bases in the middle. CDR3 region: CASSYSRVVADTQYF. As DNA, the CDR3 is TGTGCCAGCAGTTACTCGAGGGTTGTAGCAGATACGCAGTATTTT.

This clone was seen a single time. The genes are TRBV5-4 and TRBJ1-1; 7 bases fit TRBD1. Germline CDR1 SGHNT, CDR2 YYREEE (reference sequence). V trimming: 5 bases; J trimming: 0 bases; junction bases outside the gene matches: 4. The CDR3 length is 14 residues. As DNA, the CDR3 is TGTGCCAGCAGTCGGGGACAGTTGAACACTGAAGCTTTCTTT. Protein sequence: CASSRGQLNTEAFF.

The CDR3 sequence is CASRPRGATQYF. The CDR3 DNA reads as TGTGCCAGCAGGCCCAGGGGTGCGACCCAGTACTTC. This chain connects TRBV6-5 to TRBJ2-5, with D possibly TRBD1 on 6 matching bases. Looked up from germline, CDR1 is MNHEY and CDR2 is SVGAGI. CDR3 length equals 12 residues. V dropped 6 bases and J dropped 7 bases, with 12 bases sitting between them.

J is TRBJ1-4 and V is TRBV7-9; a weak D match, TRBD1 (5 bases). This CDR3 comprises 15 residues. Germline CDR1 reads SEHNR; CDR2 reads FQNEAQ (reference sequence). V gave up 6 bases and J gave up 5 bases, with 16 bases separating them. CDR3 protein: CASSFLGTENEKLFF. The CDR3 region has the DNA TGTGCCAGCAGTTTTCTAGGGACTGAAAATGAAAAACTGTTTTTT.

This chain links TRBV10-2 with TRBJ2-7; 12 positions match TRBD2. J gave up 3 bases and V 7 bases, and 7 bases lay outside the gene matches. Germline V CDR1 and CDR2: WSHSY, SAAADI. This CDR3 spans 15 amino acids. The CDR3 spells CASTGLAGNGYEQYF. CDR3 bases: TGCGCCAGCACTGGACTAGCGGGAAATGGCTACGAGCAGTACTTC.

This clone showed up just a few times. The rearrangement joins TRBV30 to TRBJ1-1; 12 bases fit TRBD1. The CDR3 is made up of 18 amino acids. Germline CDR1 GTSNPN, CDR2 SVGIG (reference sequence). The J segment lost 5 bases and the V segment lost 5 bases, leaving 18 bases of the junction unmatched. In DNA, the CDR3 is TGTGCCTGGCCCAGAGGTTCCGGGACAGGGGGCTCAGCTACTGAAGCTTTCTTT. This gives the protein CAWPRGSGTGGSATEAFF.